Shown below are 4 T cell receptor beta chains from a single sample sequenced in a study of siplizumab effects on memory and regulatory T cells (dated by TCRdb to between 2018 and 2021). The library was prepared using the immunoSEQ multiplex PCR assay. TCRdb took this table from immuneACCESS and kept in-frame rearrangements with V and J called. Such tables lack part of the clones; where checked against another copy, unresolved V genes explain under half of the gap, and the rest is unexplained. The sample table lists about 100,000 clones, around 92% of them with a count of one. More than 2.5% of the sample goes to the ten largest clones. Sequenced sample: CD4+ T cells sorted from blood. These receptors were collected from a human donor in good health. Some clones in this sample may be carry-over from other donors' samples.

A single count supports this clone. The CDR3: CATRLGDTQYF. The CDR3 bases are TGTGCCACAAGATTGGGAGATACGCAGTATTTT. J is TRBJ2-3 and V is TRBV19; D not resolved. The length of the CDR3 is 11 residues. Germline CDR1 is LNHDA and CDR2 is SQIVND (reference sequence). Between the trimmed V and J ends, which lost 10 bases and 5 bases, there was a span of 10 bases.

V and J are TRBV19 and TRBJ2-7; D not resolved. This CDR3 is built from 14 residues. Germline loops: CDR1 LNHDA, CDR2 SQIVND (reference sequence). Trimming left V 2 bases short and J 5 bases short, with 13 bases between. CDR3 residues: CASSIKTAKDEQYF. The CDR3 DNA follows: TGTGCCAGTAGTATAAAGACTGCAAAGGACGAGCAGTACTTC.

The chain employs TRBV6-5 and TRBJ2-2, with D possibly matching TRBD1 (5 bases). This CDR3 comprises 11 residues. V dropped 8 bases and J dropped 6 bases, with 7 bases sitting between them. Germline V CDR1 and CDR2: MNHEY, SVGAGI. In nucleotides, the CDR3 is TGTGCCAGCGAAGGGGCCGGGGAGCTGTTTTTT. It specifies CASEGAGELFF.

The chain combines TRBV28 with TRBJ2-5; no firm D call. With the DNA end fitting TRBJ2-7 better, the J assignment may be wrong. Germline CDR1 and CDR2: MDHEN and SYDVKM. There are 12 residues in the CDR3. The CDR3 DNA reads TGTGCCAGCAGTCTCAAAGCCTACGAGCAGTACTTC. Its translation: CASSLKAYEQYF.